These 26 T cell receptor beta chains came from one sample sequenced in a study of identifying expanded T cells in peripheral blood. Method: immunoSEQ multiplex PCR; TCRdb's copy keeps in-frame clones and lacks some. The sample lists some 93,000 clones; roughly 86% were seen once. Source material: blood. These receptors were taken from a person aged 18 to 70 in good health.

This clone was seen only a few times. CDR3 residues: CASSVALAGDWNEQFF. The CDR3 DNA sequence: TGTGCCAGCAGCGTAGCCCTAGCGGGAGATTGGAATGAGCAGTTCTTC. V gene TRBV9 combines with J gene TRBJ2-1, with 10 bases aligning to TRBD2. Germline assignment: CDR1 SGDLS and CDR2 YYNGEE. The CDR3 totals 16 residues. Trimming took 0 bases from V and 7 from J; bases not matched to a gene: 7.

V and J are TRBV11-2 and TRBJ2-7, with D hard to call. The V and J ends lost 5 bases and 5 bases respectively, with 16 bases between them. The CDR3 runs 14 residues. Germline CDR1 reads SGHAT; CDR2 reads FQNNGV. The CDR3 DNA follows: TGTGCCAGCAGCCATGGATCTTCCCGCGACGAGCAGTACTTC. Translated, it gives CASSHGSSRDEQYF. The full variable domain, rest sourced from reference TRBV11-2 and TRBJ2-7, is EAGVAQSPRYKIIEKRQSVAFWCNPISGHATLYWYQQILGQGPKLLIQFQNNGVVDDSQLPKDRFSAERLKGVDSTLKIQPAKLEDSAVYLCASSHGSSRDEQYFGPGTRLTVT.

V is TRBV29-1 and J is TRBJ2-7; D call uncertain. Germline V gives CDR1 SQVTM, CDR2 ANQGSEA. The V gene lost 4 bases and the J gene lost 4 bases, with 8 bases spanning the gap. The CDR3 is made up of 11 amino acids. CDR3 in DNA: TGCAGCGTTGGCACCACTTACGAGCAGTACTTC. Residues: CSVGTTYEQYF.

This clone was picked up one time. The chain combines TRBV27 with TRBJ2-7; D uncertain. Trimming left V 7 bases short and J 6 bases short, with 10 bases between. In germline, CDR1 is MNHEY, CDR2 SMNVEV (reference sequence). The CDR3 covers 11 residues. DNA for the CDR3: TGTGCCAGCAAACAGAGAGGCGAGCAGTACTTC. It is translated as CASKQRGEQYF.

The V gene is TRBV10-2, the J gene TRBJ2-5; a weak D match, TRBD2 (6 bases). The V end lost 4 bases, the J end lost 5 bases, and 14 bases lay between the germline ends. Germline values: CDR1 WSHSY, CDR2 SAAADI. The CDR3 has 14 amino acids. The CDR3 loop is CASSVAGPGETQYF. CDR3 DNA sequence: TGCGCCAGCAGTGTGGCGGGGCCTGGGGAGACCCAGTACTTC.

The V gene is TRBV4-1, the J gene TRBJ2-2; no definite D call. CDR1 and CDR2 (germline): MGHRA, YSYEKL. The CDR3 spans 15 residues. Trimming took off 2 bases at V and 2 bases at J, with 9 bases between the two ends. In DNA, the CDR3 is TGCGCCAGCAGCCAAATGAAGGATAACACCGGGGAGCTGTTTTTT. Its translation: CASSQMKDNTGELFF.

The V gene is TRBV2, the J gene TRBJ2-5; D is undetermined. V lost 2 bases, J lost 5 bases, and 6 bases lay in between. CDR1 SNHLY and CDR2 FYNNEI come from the germline V gene. The CDR3 totals 12 residues. The CDR3 nucleotides are TGTGCCAGCAGTGAATTGCTGGAGACCCAGTACTTC. Translating it yields CASSELLETQYF.

The V and J genes are TRBV29-1 and TRBJ1-2; possible D gene TRBD1, 5 bases. Germline V gives CDR1 SQVTM, CDR2 ANQGSEA. V dropped 5 bases and J dropped 6 bases, with 19 bases sitting between them. The CDR3 totals 14 residues. CDR3 residues: CSVPRDPIYHGYTF. The CDR3 bases are TGCAGCGTTCCCCGGGACCCCATTTATCATGGCTACACCTTC. Based on the CDR3 plus reference TRBV29-1 and TRBJ1-2, the full variable domain is SAVISQKPSRDICQRGTSLTIQCQVDSQVTMMFWYRQQPGQSLTLIATANQGSEATYESGFVIDKFPISRPNLTFSTLTVSNMSPEDSSIYLCSVPRDPIYHGYTFGSGTRLTVV.

The chain carries TRBV2 and TRBJ1-5; weak D call: TRBD1 (6 bases). The CDR3 length is 15 residues. V lost 0 bases, J lost 3 bases, and 9 bases lay in between. Germline-derived CDR1 and CDR2 are SNHLY and FYNNEI. The CDR3 bases are TGTGCCAGCAGTGAAGCGGGGGGCGCCAATCAGCCCCAGCATTTT. As protein: CASSEAGGANQPQHF.

This rearrangement joins TRBV19 to TRBJ2-1; D unclear. The CDR3 covers 13 residues. CDR1 is LNHDA and CDR2 is SQIVND in the germline V gene (reference sequence). The V gene lost 6 bases and the J gene lost 5 bases, with 11 bases spanning the gap. The DNA of the CDR3 is TGTGCCAGTAGGGGCAGGAGCCACAATGAGCAGTTCTTC. Translated: CASRGRSHNEQFF.

J is TRBJ2-7 and V is TRBV7-2; D is undetermined. Trimming cost V 6 bases and J 3 bases, with 12 bases left between them. Looked up from germline, CDR1 is SGHTA and CDR2 is FQGNSA. This CDR3 comprises 13 residues. In DNA form, the CDR3 reads TGTGCCAGCAGTTATGGACGGTTCTACGAGCAGTACTTC. Translation: CASSYGRFYEQYF.

The rearrangement links TRBV6-6 to TRBJ2-5; no reliable D call. The germline V gene encodes CDR1 MNHNY and CDR2 SVGAGI (reference sequence). The CDR3 has 15 residues. Between the trimmed V and J ends, which lost 0 bases and 9 bases, there was a span of 17 bases. CDR3 sequence: CASSYSNSPSGAQYF. In nucleotides, the CDR3 is TGTGCCAGCAGTTACTCGAACAGCCCTAGTGGGGCCCAGTACTTC.

In nucleotides, the CDR3 is TGTGCCAGCAGTTCCGGGACTAAAGCTGGGGCCAACGTCCTGACTTTC. Translated: CASSSGTKAGANVLTF. J is TRBJ2-6 and V is TRBV28, with 7 bases aligning to TRBD2. Trimming cost V 4 bases and J 2 bases; bases outside gene matches: 5. From germline, CDR1 is MDHEN and CDR2 SYDVKM. The CDR3 loop spans 16 amino acids.

The gene calls are TRBV5-1 and TRBJ2-2; D unclear. CDR3 length: 15 amino acids. Trimming pared 4 bases from V and 4 bases from J, leaving 14 bases between. Germline loops: CDR1 SGHRS, CDR2 YFSETQ. CDR3: CASSATTKPTGELFF. In DNA, the CDR3 is TGCGCCAGCAGCGCGACCACAAAACCCACCGGGGAGCTGTTTTTT.

CDR3 amino acids: CASSRQGGNTEAFF. DNA of the CDR3: TGTGCCAGTAGTCGGCAGGGTGGGAACACTGAAGCTTTCTTT. J is TRBJ1-1 and V is TRBV19; maybe TRBD1 (5 bases). The CDR3 loop spans 14 amino acids. Germline CDR1 is LNHDA and CDR2 is SQIVND (reference sequence). The ends were cut back, 5 bases at V and 1 base at J, with 11 bases in the middle.

The chain links TRBV7-2 to TRBJ1-5; the D is unclear. Germline CDR1 reads SGHTA; CDR2 reads FQGNSA. The ends were cut back, 4 bases at V and 7 bases at J, with 8 bases in the middle. The CDR3 consists of 12 residues. CDR3 in amino acids: CASSYYSQPQHF. The CDR3 bases are TGTGCCAGCAGCTACTACAGCCAGCCCCAGCATTTT.

The J gene is TRBJ2-5, the V gene TRBV30, with D perhaps TRBD2 (6 bases). The CDR3 extends over 13 amino acids. Germline CDR1 reads GTSNPN; CDR2 reads SVGIG (reference sequence). The germline V and J ends were trimmed by 0 bases and 3 bases, with 8 bases remaining between them. CDR3 in amino acids: CAWSVVAEETQYF. The DNA of the CDR3 is TGTGCCTGGAGTGTAGTAGCGGAAGAGACCCAGTACTTC. Together with reference TRBV30 and TRBJ2-5, the CDR3 gives the full variable domain: SQTIHQWPATLVQPVGSPLSLECTVEGTSNPNLYWYRQAAGRGLQLLFYSVGIGQISSEVPQNLSASRPQDRQFILSSKKLLLSDSGFYLCAWSVVAEETQYFGPGTRLLVL.

The chain uses TRBV7-6 and TRBJ2-4, with unresolved D. The CDR3 has 12 residues. The V gene's germline CDR1 is SGHVS and CDR2 FNYEAQ. V was shortened by 5 bases and J by 3 bases, with 5 bases between the two germline ends. The CDR3 is CASSLDKNIQYF. The DNA of the CDR3 is TGTGCCAGCAGCCTAGACAAAAACATTCAGTACTTC.

The chain uses TRBV14 and TRBJ1-2; D gene ambiguous. Trimming stripped 1 base from V and 1 base from J, with 7 bases between. The CDR3 is 14 amino acids. The V gene's germline CDR1 is SGHDN and CDR2 FVKESK. The DNA of the CDR3 is TGTGCCAGCAGCCAAGCGGCGGATAACTATGGCTACACCTTC. Protein product: CASSQAADNYGYTF.

The V gene is TRBV30, the J gene TRBJ2-5; TRBD2 is a possible D gene (5 bases). Germline V gives CDR1 GTSNPN, CDR2 SVGIG (reference sequence). The CDR3 runs 12 residues. V shed 7 bases and J shed 5 bases, with 14 bases lying between them. In DNA form, the CDR3 reads TGTGCCTACTCAAACGGCGGGGAGACCCAGTACTTC. The encoded protein is CAYSNGGETQYF.

This clone was seen once. The gene calls are TRBV4-3 and TRBJ2-2; D may be TRBD1 or TRBD2 (5 bases each). Trimming removed 5 bases at V and 7 bases at J, with 14 bases between. Germline V CDR1 and CDR2: LGHNA, YSLEER. The CDR3 extends over 14 amino acids. The CDR3 DNA is TGCGCCAGCAGCACCATCCGGGACCGCGGGGAGCTGTTTTTT. Its protein is CASSTIRDRGELFF.

DNA for the CDR3: TGTGCCAGCTCACCACCCAACGGCAATGAGCAGTTCTTC. It codes for CASSPPNGNEQFF. The chain carries TRBV18 and TRBJ2-1; D ambiguous. CDR1 is KGHSH and CDR2 is LQKENI in the germline V gene. V lost 0 bases and J lost 6, with 6 bases in between. The CDR3 spans 13 residues.

The rearrangement uses TRBV30 and TRBJ2-2; D remains unclear. The CDR3 runs 12 residues. V lost 5 bases, J lost 2 bases, and 6 bases lay in between. Germline V lookup: CDR1 GTSNPN, CDR2 SVGIG (reference sequence). This CDR3 is CAWGVNTGELFF. The CDR3 coding sequence is TGTGCCTGGGGGGTAAACACCGGGGAGCTGTTTTTT. Variable domain in full (rest from reference TRBV30 and TRBJ2-2): SQTIHQWPATLVQPVGSPLSLECTVEGTSNPNLYWYRQAAGRGLQLLFYSVGIGQISSEVPQNLSASRPQDRQFILSSKKLLLSDSGFYLCAWGVNTGELFFGEGSRLTVL.

The CDR3 nucleotides read TGTGCTAGTGGTTTAGCAGGGGGGGTAGATACGCAGTATTTT. It encodes CASGLAGGVDTQYF. The J gene is TRBJ2-3, the V gene TRBV12-5; D tentatively reads TRBD1 or TRBD2 (7 bases each). CDR3 length: 14 amino acids. Germline V gene data show CDR1 as LGHNT and CDR2 as FRNRAP. Trimming removed 3 bases at V and 5 bases at J, with 12 bases between. The full variable domain, in which reference TRBV12-5 and TRBJ2-3 provide the parts outside the CDR3, is DARVTQTPRHKVTEMGQEVTMRCQPILGHNTVFWYRQTMMQGLELLAYFRNRAPLDDSGMPKDRFSAEMPDATLATLKIQPSEPRDSAVYFCASGLAGGVDTQYFGPGTRLTVL.

The rearrangement uses TRBV5-1 and TRBJ1-4; D uncertain. The CDR3 runs to 13 residues. Germline V CDR1 and CDR2: SGHRS, YFSETQ. V lost 4 bases and J lost 4, with 8 bases in between. The CDR3 bases are TGCGCCAGCAGCCCTGGGTTTAATGAAAAACTGTTTTTT. Amino acids: CASSPGFNEKLFF.

The rearrangement joins TRBV30 to TRBJ2-1; maybe TRBD1 (6 bases). The CDR3 is made up of 14 amino acids. The ends were cut back, 4 bases at V and 5 bases at J, with 15 bases in the middle. From germline, CDR1 is GTSNPN and CDR2 SVGIG (reference sequence). The CDR3, as DNA: TGTGCCTGGAATACCGGGACACCAAACAATGAGCAGTTCTTC. Amino acid sequence: CAWNTGTPNNEQFF.